This record covers a single TCR beta chain. The germline gives CDR1 SGHNT, CDR2 YYREEE (reference sequence). The V segment lost 4 bases and the J segment 2 bases; nucleotides outside the gene matches: 4. This CDR3 region has 15 residues. The data derive from a study of cytomegalovirus exposure and HLA in healthy donors. This PCR relied on a set of 60 Vbeta primers and 13 Jbeta primers. Using immunoSEQ multiplex PCR, the repertoire was profiled, and TCRdb retains in-frame clones only, with some absent. This table holds 100,000 to 150,000 clones, around 81% found once. The sample was PBMCs. The V gene is TRBV5-4, the J gene TRBJ2-5; 11 nucleotides line up with TRBD2. This TCR was recovered from a man aged 18 to 29 in good health and CMV-seronegative. The CDR3 DNA sequence: TGTGCCAGCAGCCCGGGACTAGCGGCACAAGAGACCCAGTACTTC. Protein: CASSPGLAAQETQYF.